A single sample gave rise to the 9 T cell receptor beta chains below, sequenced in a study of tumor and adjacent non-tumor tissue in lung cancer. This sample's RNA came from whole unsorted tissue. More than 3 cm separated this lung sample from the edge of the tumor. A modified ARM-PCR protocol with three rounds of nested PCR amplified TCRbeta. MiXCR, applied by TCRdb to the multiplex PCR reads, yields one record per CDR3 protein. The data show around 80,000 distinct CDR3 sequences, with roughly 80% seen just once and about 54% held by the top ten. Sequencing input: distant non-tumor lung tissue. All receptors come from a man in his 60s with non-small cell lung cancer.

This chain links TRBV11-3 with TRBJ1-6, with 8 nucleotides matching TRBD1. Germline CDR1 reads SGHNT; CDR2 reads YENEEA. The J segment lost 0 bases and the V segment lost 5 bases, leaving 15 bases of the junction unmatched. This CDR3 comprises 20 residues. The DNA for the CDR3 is TGTGCCAGCAGCCCTTCGGGGACAGGACCTTCTAGCTCCTATAATTCACCCCTCCACTTT. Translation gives CASSPSGTGPSSSYNSPLHF.

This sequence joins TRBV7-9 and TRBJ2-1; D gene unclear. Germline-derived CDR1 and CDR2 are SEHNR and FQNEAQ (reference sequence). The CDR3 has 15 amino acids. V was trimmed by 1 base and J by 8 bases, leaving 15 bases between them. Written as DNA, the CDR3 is TGTGCCAGCAGCTTAGACACTATGAAGTACGATGAGCAGTTCTTC. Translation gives CASSLDTMKYDEQFF.

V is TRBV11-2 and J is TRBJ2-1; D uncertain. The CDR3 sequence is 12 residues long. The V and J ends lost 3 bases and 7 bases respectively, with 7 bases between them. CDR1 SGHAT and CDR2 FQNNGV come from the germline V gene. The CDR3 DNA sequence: TGTGCCAGCAGCTTTGGGGATAATGAGCAGTTCTTC. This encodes CASSFGDNEQFF.

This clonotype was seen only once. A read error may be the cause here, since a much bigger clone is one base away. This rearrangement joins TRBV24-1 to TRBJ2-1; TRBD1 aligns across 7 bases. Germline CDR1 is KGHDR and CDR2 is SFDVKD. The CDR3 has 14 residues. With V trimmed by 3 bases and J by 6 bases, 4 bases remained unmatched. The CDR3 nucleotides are TGTGCCACCAGTGATGCGACAGGGTCCAATGAGCAGTTCTTC. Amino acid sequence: CATSDATGSNEQFF.

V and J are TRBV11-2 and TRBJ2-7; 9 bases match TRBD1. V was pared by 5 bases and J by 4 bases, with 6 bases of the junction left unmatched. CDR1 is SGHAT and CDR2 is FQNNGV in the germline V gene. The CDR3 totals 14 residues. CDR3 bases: TGTGCCAGCAGCCTCGGGACAGGGCCATACGAGCAGTACTTC. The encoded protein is CASSLGTGPYEQYF.

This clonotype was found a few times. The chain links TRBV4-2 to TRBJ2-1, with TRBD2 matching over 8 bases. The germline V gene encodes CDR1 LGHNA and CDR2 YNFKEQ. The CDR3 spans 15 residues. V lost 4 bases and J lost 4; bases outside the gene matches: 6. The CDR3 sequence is CASSPQRETYNEQFF. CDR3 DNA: TGTGCCAGCAGCCCCCAGCGGGAGACTTACAATGAGCAGTTCTTC.

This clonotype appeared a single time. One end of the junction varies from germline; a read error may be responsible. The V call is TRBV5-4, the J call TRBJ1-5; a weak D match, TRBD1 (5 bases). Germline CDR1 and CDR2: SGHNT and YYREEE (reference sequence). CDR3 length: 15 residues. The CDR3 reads CASSFFWGKQSAPAF. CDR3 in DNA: TGTGCCAGCAGTTTTTTTTGGGGGAAGCAATCAGCCCCAGCATTT.

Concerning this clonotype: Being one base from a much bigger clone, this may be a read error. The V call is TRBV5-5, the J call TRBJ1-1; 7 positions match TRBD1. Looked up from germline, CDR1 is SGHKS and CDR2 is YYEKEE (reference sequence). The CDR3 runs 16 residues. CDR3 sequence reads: CVSSLSVHRGLTEAFF. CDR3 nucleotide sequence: TGTGTCAGCAGCTTGAGTGTCCACAGGGGATTAACTGAAGCTTTCTTT.

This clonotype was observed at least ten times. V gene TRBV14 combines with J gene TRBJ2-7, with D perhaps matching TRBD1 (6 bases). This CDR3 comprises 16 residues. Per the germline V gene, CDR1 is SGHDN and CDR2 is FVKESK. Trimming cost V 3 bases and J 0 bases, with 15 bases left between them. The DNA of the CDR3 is TGTGCCAGCAGCCATACTTGGGGGCCGAGCTCCTACGAGCAGTACTTC. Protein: CASSHTWGPSSYEQYF. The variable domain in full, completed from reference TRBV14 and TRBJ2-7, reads EAGVTQFPSHSVIEKGQTVTLRCDPISGHDNLYWYRRVMGKEIKFLLHFVKESKQDESGMPNNRFLAERTGGTYSTLKVQPAELEDSGVYFCASSHTWGPSSYEQYFGPGTRLTVT.